This T cell receptor (beta chain) derives from a study of blood T cells in healthy people across ages. Comments on this clonotype: The junction differs from germline at one of its ends, possibly a read error.

Through a sample-barcoded 5' primer and a J-beta primer mix, a second PCR was run for roughly 6 to 11 cycles. Each cDNA molecule received a tag from a template-switch adaptor that had 12 random nucleotides. TCRdb itself ran the 5' RACE reads through MiXCR, one entry per CDR3 protein. The sample has 1 million or so distinct CDR3 sequences, approximately 25% seen once. This CDR3 has 16 amino acids. Germline lookup yields CDR1 LGHNA and CDR2 YSLEER. These data also featured in a second study, about T cells of mothers and their children. According to that study: At a sensitivity of roughly 100 clones per million clonotypes, no persistent microchimeric T cell clones appeared.

This TCR derives from a girl aged 2 to 9 in good health. The chain employs TRBV4-3 and TRBJ2-1, with D possibly matching TRBD2 (7 bases). The sequenced sample consisted of blood. The CDR3 nucleotides are TGCGCCAGCAGCCAAGAACCCGGGGGGCCGTACAATGAGCAGTCCTTC. The encoded protein is CASSQEPGGPYNEQSF.